The present T cell receptor beta chain was sequenced within a study of T cells expressing NK-cell markers (dated by TCRdb to about 2020). Study-level background: TCR beta-chain repertoires were profiled in sorted CD3+CD56+NKG2C+, CD3+CD56+NKG2C- and CD3+CD56-NKG2C+ T-cell subsets from seven or eight donors. The eight sequenced donors were randomly selected healthy volunteers, three men and five women. Of the eight sequenced donors, seven were found to be HCMV-seropositive and one was found to be HCMV-seronegative. Sequencing of the libraries produced 2 x 150 bp reads on Illumina HiSeq 2000/2500, MiSeq or NextSeq. Broader findings and caveats from the paper: Those dominant clonotypes were again the most abundant among CD3+CD56-NKG2C+ cells in a handful of donors, at about 28.3-60.1%. In more than 5 donors, the dominant CD3+CD56+NKG2C+ clonotypes were found to rank among the top 10 CD8+ clonotypes and to make up 1.0-7.0% of CD8+ T cells. Whether the expanded NKG2C-expressing T cell clones were specific for HCMV antigens remained unclear.

HCMV serostatus was determined by detecting HCMV-specific IgG in serum with a commercial ELISA kit. Ficoll density gradient centrifugation was used to isolate peripheral blood mononuclear cells from blood. A remark on this clonotype: The antigen it binds to is not known.

TCRdb names Illumina HiSeq 2000 as the instrument used. 5'RACE template switching, by which a universal primer site and unique molecular identifiers were added, was used to make TCR beta cDNA libraries. cDNA synthesis was primed from the TCR beta constant segment and was followed by two successive PCR amplification steps. The authors' analysis ran thus. Reads were demultiplexed and grouped by UMI with MIGEC, and clonotypes were assembled and quantified with MiTCR. To exclude erroneous sequences, only TCR cDNA sequences supported by at least two reads were retained. The tcR package was used for downstream repertoire analysis, and clonotypes were matched between fractions using CDR3 nucleotide sequence together with V segment. Antigen specificity was annotated against VDJdb with VDJmatch, allowing one amino acid substitution in CDR3. TCRdb reprocessed the reads and provides one entry for every CDR3 protein sequence; no DNA is given. The V and J calls and clone size are TCRdb's, not the authors'. The sample table records 500,000 to 600,000 distinct CDR3 sequences. The ten largest make up under 4.5% of the sample.

This receptor was taken from a man aged 18 to 29 in good health. Donor details come from another sample of the same person, matched by shared clones. Sample: blood T cells: a sorted CD56 or NKG2C T cell subset, CD4+ or CD8+ T cells, or bulk PBMC T cells (not recorded which).

The CDR3 here reads CASSNLWGANTEAFF. This sequence uses TRBV6-5 and TRBJ1-1; TCRdb calls TRBD1, which cannot be checked without DNA. Reading the germline V gene gives CDR1 MNHEY and CDR2 SVGAGI. The CDR3 covers 15 residues, taking in both the cysteine and the phenylalanine. No coding sequence is recorded.